This T cell receptor (beta chain) was identified in a study of CD8 T cells in ankylosing spondylitis. TCRdb processed the 5' RACE reads anew with MiXCR; each CDR3 protein has one entry. This table has hundreds of thousands of distinct CDR3 sequences, about 20% appearing once. This clonotype has a handful of counts. Sequenced input: blood, either unsorted or a sorted T cell fraction (not recorded which). This receptor was taken from a female donor with ankylosing spondylitis or in good health (not recorded which).

CDR3 in amino acids: CASSLGAGGASNYGYTF. The CDR3 DNA is TGCGCCAGCAGCTTGGGGGCAGGGGGCGCTTCTAACTATGGCTACACCTTC. V gene TRBV5-1 combines with J gene TRBJ1-2; 8 bases are shared with TRBD1. The CDR3 contains 17 residues. The V gene end was trimmed by 0 bases and the J gene end by 0 bases; junction bases not matched to a gene: 7. The germline V gene encodes CDR1 SGHRS and CDR2 YFSETQ. The full variable domain, in which reference TRBV5-1 and TRBJ1-2 provide the parts outside the CDR3, is KAGVTQTPRYLIKTRGQQVTLSCSPISGHRSVSWYQQTPGQGLQFLFEYFSETQRNKGNFPGRFSGRQFSNSRSEMNVSTLELGDSALYLCASSLGAGGASNYGYTFGSGTRLTVV.